A single sample is the source of the 10 T cell receptor beta chains below, sequenced in a study of post-analysis software for immune sequencing data. These receptors' targets are unknown. Study observations and caveats: The study found TRBV5-6, TRBV5-1 and TRBV20-1 among five or six TRBV segments more frequent in patients than controls.

Unique molecular identifiers had been added to the TCR beta cDNA libraries. TCRdb called the PCR reads again in MiXCR, with one record for every CDR3 protein. The sample records hundreds of thousands of distinct CDR3 sequences, 25% to 30% being singletons. Sequenced: blood. These receptors all stem from a girl aged 10 to 17 with multiple sclerosis.

This clonotype was counted at least ten times. The V call is TRBV29-1, the J call TRBJ2-4, with 10 bases fitting TRBD2. J lost 7 bases, V lost 0 bases, and 12 bases had no gene match. Germline values: CDR1 SQVTM, CDR2 ANQGSEA. The CDR3 loop spans 17 amino acids. The CDR3 protein is CSVEDRRLAGVGNIQYF. The DNA for the CDR3 is TGCAGCGTTGAAGATCGGCGGCTAGCGGGAGTAGGGAACATTCAGTACTTC.

This clonotype was counted a few times. The chain links TRBV20-1 to TRBJ2-7; 7 positions agree with TRBD1. V lost 6 bases to trimming and J lost 7 bases; unmatched junction nucleotides: 9. Germline-derived CDR1 and CDR2 are DFQATT and SNEGSKA (reference sequence). The CDR3 has 12 amino acids. The CDR3 spells CSARTGLGEQYF. DNA of the CDR3: TGCAGTGCGCGGACAGGTTTGGGGGAGCAGTACTTC.

The gene calls are TRBV12-3 or TRBV12-4 and TRBJ1-2; TRBD1 matches 9 bases. There are 13 residues in the CDR3. CDR3 nucleotides: TGTGCTACAGGGGGCGGTAGTAGCTATGGCTACACCTTC. Translation: CATGGGSSYGYTF.

The V call is TRBV7-2, the J call TRBJ2-7, with D perhaps matching TRBD2 (7 bases). The CDR3 consists of 13 residues. Germline assignment: CDR1 SGHTA and CDR2 FQGNSA. The V end lost 8 bases, the J end lost 3 bases, and 14 bases lay between the germline ends. The CDR3 nucleotides read TGTGCCAGCGGTGCGGGGGCGAACTACGAGCAGTACTTC. Its translation: CASGAGANYEQYF.

In this sample, this clonotype turned up a few times. The chain has TRBV20-1 and TRBJ1-2, with 7 positions matching TRBD1. There are 14 residues in the CDR3. V shed 5 bases, J shed 5 bases, and the junction held 11 bases outside the gene matches. Germline CDR1 reads DFQATT; CDR2 reads SNEGSKA (reference sequence). CDR3 region: CSAPHRGRDYGYTF. The CDR3 region has the DNA TGCAGTGCTCCACACAGGGGCCGAGATTATGGCTACACCTTC.

The chain joins TRBV6-6 to TRBJ1-4; possibly TRBD1 for D (5 bases). The length of the CDR3 is 15 residues. Trimming shortened V by 1 base and J by 7 bases, and 13 bases separated the two germline ends. Germline CDR1 is MNHNY and CDR2 is SVGAGI (reference sequence). CDR3 protein: CASSYYRGRGEKLFF. The CDR3 DNA sequence: TGTGCCAGCAGTTACTACCGGGGGAGAGGTGAAAAACTGTTTTTT.

This clonotype was counted ten times or more. V and J are TRBV7-6 and TRBJ2-3, with TRBD2 matching over 7 bases. After removal of 3 bases from V and 0 bases from J, the junction contained 3 bases not matched to a gene. From germline, CDR1 is SGHVS and CDR2 FNYEAQ. The CDR3 sequence is 15 residues long. The CDR3, as DNA: TGTGCCAGCAGCTTGGCGGGACTAAGCACAGATACGCAGTATTTT. Encoded protein: CASSLAGLSTDTQYF.

This chain connects TRBV4-1 to TRBJ2-3; TRBD1 aligns across 8 bases. Germline CDR1 MGHRA, CDR2 YSYEKL. V lost 0 bases and J lost 3; bases outside the gene matches: 5. The CDR3 is 16 residues long. Written as DNA, the CDR3 is TGCGCCAGCAGCCAAGAGCCAGGGGGCGGGACAGATACGCAGTATTTT. This encodes CASSQEPGGGTDTQYF.

The chain recombines TRBV11-2 with TRBJ2-1, with 11 bases aligning to TRBD2. V trimming: 8 bases; J trimming: 4 bases; junction bases outside the gene matches: 13. CDR1 SGHAT and CDR2 FQNNGV come from the germline V gene. The length of the CDR3 is 17 residues. CDR3 region: CASGALAGGSGYNEQFF. As DNA, the CDR3 is TGTGCCAGCGGGGCGCTAGCGGGGGGTTCGGGATACAATGAGCAGTTCTTC.

V usage is TRBV10-3 and J usage is TRBJ2-7, with TRBD1 matching 9 bases. The CDR3 has 13 amino acids. Germline V lookup: CDR1 ENHRY, CDR2 SYGVKD. V trimming: 10 bases; J trimming: 2 bases; junction bases outside the gene matches: 6. The CDR3 protein is CATAGTGPYEQYF. The CDR3 DNA is TGTGCCACGGCCGGGACAGGGCCCTACGAGCAGTACTTC.